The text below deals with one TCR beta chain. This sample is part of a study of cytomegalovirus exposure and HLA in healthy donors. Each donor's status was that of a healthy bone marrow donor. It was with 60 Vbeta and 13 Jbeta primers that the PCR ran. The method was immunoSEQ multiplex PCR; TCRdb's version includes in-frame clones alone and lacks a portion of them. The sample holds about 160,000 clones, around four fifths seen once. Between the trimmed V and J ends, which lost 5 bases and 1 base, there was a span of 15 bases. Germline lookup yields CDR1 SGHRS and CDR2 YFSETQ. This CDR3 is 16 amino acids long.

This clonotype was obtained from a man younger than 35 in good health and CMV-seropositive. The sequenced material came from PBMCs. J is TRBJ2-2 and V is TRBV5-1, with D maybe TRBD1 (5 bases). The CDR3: CASSAFPRENTGELFF. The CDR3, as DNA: TGCGCCAGCAGTGCCTTTCCCAGGGAGAACACCGGGGAGCTGTTTTTT. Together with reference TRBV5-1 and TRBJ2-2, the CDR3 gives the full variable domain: KAGVTQTPRYLIKTRGQQVTLSCSPISGHRSVSWYQQTPGQGLQFLFEYFSETQRNKGNFPGRFSGRQFSNSRSEMNVSTLELGDSALYLCASSAFPRENTGELFFGEGSRLTVL.